This entry concerns a single T cell receptor beta chain. Its recognized antigen is unknown. Base qualities are not provided; no much larger clone lies one nucleotide away. TCR beta CDR3 regions were sequenced from DNA using the immunoSEQ Assay. The paper's data handling went like this. To compute T cell density, TCR beta template counts were normalized to usable DNA, which was estimated by amplifying housekeeping genes. Richness was estimated using the preseqR package, with extrapolation to 400,000 templates for PBMC samples and to 120,000 templates for tissue samples. Clonality was calculated as one minus Pielou's evenness. Tissue-enriched TCRs were identified through differential abundance testing performed on productive amino-acid clonotypes, with a minimum total count of 5 and an alpha of 0.1. The Jaccard Index and the Morisita Overlap Index were used to measure repertoire overlap between compartments. GLIPH grouped TCR beta CDR3s together with public tetramer-defined viral CDR3s, and a viral motif had to include at least three viral sequences and also show V-gene enrichment. TCRdb mirrors the immuneACCESS table, restricted to in-frame sequences. Some clones are absent from its copies; in checked studies, under half trace to an unresolved V gene, and the reason for the others is unknown. V, J and clone size are taken as reported in that table, and D and trimming were inferred from the DNA itself. Across this sample there are nearly 25,000 clones, with approximately 86% seen only once. The ten largest clones capture 5.8% of the sample.

This record belongs to a study of T cells in localized non-small cell lung cancer (dated by TCRdb to the early 2020s). For the wider study: The study analyzed T cell repertoires of roughly 220 early-stage NSCLC patients, comparing tumors and uninvolved tumor-adjacent lungs. All 236 NSCLC patients in the cohort were treatment-naive and had localized lung tumors that were resected. A mean age of about 66 years was recorded for the NSCLC patients, of whom 120 to 150 were male and around 100 were female.

Unmatched junction bases come to 5, with V trimmed by 4 bases and J by 4 bases. CDR1 and CDR2 are drawn from the germline V gene: MDHEN, SYDVKM. From the cysteine up to the phenylalanine, the CDR3 has a length of 14 residues. Only the CDR3 region is kept as DNA, spanning 42 bases read in frame from base 1. At diagnosis, peripheral blood, uninvolved tumor-adjacent lung and tumor were collected and were preserved as a mix of fresh-frozen and FFPE material. For TCR repertoire profiling, the blood samples were analyzed as peripheral blood mononuclear cells. Broad study findings and their caveats: Uninvolved tumor-adjacent lung showed the highest T cell clonality, higher than tumor, which suggests more focused antigenic responses in the uninvolved tumor-adjacent lung. Longer overall survival was associated with higher T cell density in blood, whereas shorter survival was associated with higher clonality in adjacent lung. Since the design was exploratory, TCR variables were selected using unadjusted p-values with no false-discovery rate correction. Because multi-region tumor sequencing was not done, intratumor heterogeneity could not be ruled out. Of the top 100 tumor clones, a median of approximately 60 were detected in paired uninvolved adjacent lung; 28 were also among that lung's top 100.

The receptor was derived from a male donor at least 60 years old with stage II squamous cell lung carcinoma. Rearrangement joined TRBV28 to TRBJ2-3; 7 nucleotides in the junction match TRBD1. The sample in question was peripheral blood, obtained before any cancer treatment. The CDR3 protein is CASSSQGVSDTQYF. The nucleotide sequence reads as follows: TGTGCCAGCAGTTCTCAGGGGGTCTCAGATACGCAGTATTTT. Outside the CDR3, residues come from the reference TRBV28 and TRBJ2-3 proteins, so the full variable domain is: DVKVTQSSRYLVKRTGEKVFLECVQDMDHENMFWYRQDPGLGLRLIYFSYDVKMKEKGDIPEGYSVSREKKERFSLILESASTNQTSMYLCASSSQGVSDTQYFGPGTRLTVL.